This T cell receptor beta chain emerged from a study of T cell responses to AZD1222 COVID-19 vaccine. Findings of the study overall: Reportedly, nearly half of unique spike TCRs recognized epitopes outside B.1.351/B.1.1.7 mutations. The donors showed a predominance of white British ancestry and of females, with possible underestimation of clonal diversity.

The CDR3 runs to 12 residues. Trimming cost V 7 bases and J 6 bases; bases outside gene matches: 4. The assay was immunoSEQ multiplex PCR, and TCRdb's table has in-frame clones only and misses some. The data show more than 110,000 clones, with 92% seen just once and approximately 3.4% held by the top ten. In regard to this clone: What it recognizes is unknown.

Sequenced material: peripheral blood, taken on day 0 of AZD1222 vaccination. The rearrangement links TRBV12-3 or TRBV12-4 to TRBJ2-7; 9 nucleotides agree with TRBD2. This TCR derives from an adult in good health. DNA for the CDR3: TGTGCCAGCACCGGACTAGCGTTCGAGCAGTACTTC. It is translated as CASTGLAFEQYF.